This TCR beta chain was profiled in a study of shared clonotypes between healthy human individuals. As for this clone: Its matching antigen is unknown.

Each sample came from a Caucasian adult donor living in Nashville, Tennessee. The run depth of the assay was deep. Assay used: immunoSEQ multiplex PCR; TCRdb lists only in-frame clones, some missing. The data show approximately 500,000 clones, over 75% seen once. Overall study results and limits: Clonotype sharing among donors, it was expected, would be affected by sequencing depth.

Germline V gives CDR1 LGHNA, CDR2 YNFKEQ. The CDR3 consists of 14 residues. The ends were cut back, 0 bases at V and 4 bases at J, with 9 bases in the middle. Sequenced input: PBMCs. The J gene is TRBJ1-2, the V gene TRBV4-2; D is unresolved. This TCR was sampled from a woman aged 40 to 50 in good health. Some clones in this sample may be carry-over from other donors' samples. The CDR3 is CASSQESRTYGYTF. In DNA, the CDR3 is TGTGCCAGCAGCCAAGAGTCCAGAACCTATGGCTACACCTTC.